A single sample gave rise to the 3 T cell receptor beta chains below, sequenced in a study of T cells in Graves' hyperthyroidism and ophthalmopathy. RNA transcripts gave rise to amplified TCR beta CDR3 regions. First-round RT-PCR targeting the TCR CDR3 was performed with the HTBI primer set. One entry per CDR3 protein results from TCRdb running MiXCR on the multiplex PCR reads. The table has roughly 660,000 distinct CDR3 sequences, approximately 15% seen once. Specimen: blood. The receptors come from a man aged 45-65 years with Graves' hyperthyroidism.

In this sample, this clonotype turned up many times. The rearrangement links TRBV2 to TRBJ2-3; the D is unclear. The CDR3 is made up of 13 amino acids. The V end lost 7 bases, the J end lost 2 bases, and 10 bases lay between the germline ends. CDR1 and CDR2 from the germline V gene are SNHLY and FYNNEI. The CDR3, as DNA: TGTGCCAGCATCGCGTATCCCACAGATACGCAGTATTTT. This codes for CASIAYPTDTQYF.

There are a few counts of this clonotype. In DNA form, the CDR3 reads TGCGCCAGCAGGCCAGACATACTAGCGGGAGCCTACGAGCAGTACTTC. It is translated as CASRPDILAGAYEQYF. V usage is TRBV5-1 and J usage is TRBJ2-7, with TRBD2 matching 11 bases. The CDR3 extends over 16 amino acids. The germline V gene encodes CDR1 SGHRS and CDR2 YFSETQ. With V trimmed by 5 bases and J by 2 bases, 9 bases remained unmatched.

This clonotype was seen a handful of times. J is TRBJ2-2 and V is TRBV28, with 10 positions matching TRBD1. The CDR3 is made up of 15 amino acids. In germline, CDR1 is MDHEN, CDR2 SYDVKM. The trim removed 6 bases at V and 8 bases at J, leaving 9 bases unmatched. CDR3 in DNA: TGTGCCAGCAGACAGACGACAGGGGGCCCTGGGGAGCTGTTTTTT. This sequence encodes CASRQTTGGPGELFF.